The present entry profiles one TCR beta chain with its context. Antigen unknown. A much more abundant neighbour one base away suggests this may be a read error. This entry belongs to a study of tumor and adjacent non-tumor tissue in lung cancer. As for the study in general: Stage I to III disease affected approximately 11 men and roughly five women aged 31 to 76. Each sample yielded a few million productive TCRbeta reads on average.

The CDR3 length is 13 residues. Per the germline V gene, CDR1 is MNHEY and CDR2 is SVGAGI. Whole-study findings and limits: TCR diversity was significantly greater in tumor than normal lung tissue.

Three rounds of nested PCR, following a modified ARM-PCR protocol, produced the TCRbeta library. TCRdb called the multiplex PCR reads again in MiXCR, with one record for every CDR3 protein. Here the sample spans tens of thousands of distinct CDR3 sequences, 61% being singletons. The template was RNA from unsorted bulk tissue. More than 3 cm separated this lung sample from the edge of the tumor. The rearrangement uses TRBV6-5 and TRBJ2-2, with 7 bases identical to TRBD2. Sample: distant non-tumor lung tissue. This TCR was recovered from a man between 65 and 85 years old with non-small cell lung cancer. The CDR3 loop is CASRGGNTGEQFF. In nucleotides, the CDR3 is TGTGCCAGCAGGGGAGGGAACACCGGGGAGCAGTTTTTT.